These T cell receptor beta chains were read from a single sample in a study of blood T cell repertoires in COVID-19. Profiled with immunoSEQ multiplex PCR; TCRdb holds only in-frame clones, not every one. The sample yields 400,000 to 500,000 clones, 86% seen once. Sequenced: peripheral blood. The receptor source for this set is a woman between 25 and 40 years old with active or convalescent COVID-19. Each CDR3 is given with its conserved first and last residue. The D gene is left open where the match is weak. The size entry is marked missing in some rows and otherwise reads once, few, many or a size class.

size: NA; J: TRBJ1-3; length: 16; D: TRBD1; V: TRBV5-1; DNA: TGCGCCAGCAGCTCCGGGACAGGGGGCTCTGGAAACACCATATATTTT; CDR3: CASSSGTGGSGNTIYF
size: NA; J: TRBJ1-1; length: 11; D: NA; V: TRBV20-1; DNA: TGCAGTGCTAGACGAGTCACTGAAGCTTTCTTT; CDR3: CSARRVTEAFF
size: NA; J: TRBJ2-7; length: 14; D: NA; V: TRBV5-6; DNA: TGTGCCAGCAGCTTGGTTTTCAGCTCCTACGAGCAGTACTTC; CDR3: CASSLVFSSYEQYF
size: once; J: TRBJ1-2; length: 16; D: NA; V: TRBV5-4; DNA: TGTGCCAGCAGCAGCCCCGGTGAGGTTGATGGCTATGGCTACACCTTC; CDR3: CASSSPGEVDGYGYTF
size: NA; J: TRBJ1-5; length: 16; D: TRBD1; V: TRBV12-5; DNA: TGTGCTAGTGGACAAATCGGGACAGGGGACAATCAGCCCCAGCATTTT; CDR3: CASGQIGTGDNQPQHF
size: NA; J: TRBJ2-7; length: 12; D: NA; V: TRBV5-4; DNA: TGTGCCAGCAGCTCCCCAGACTACGAGCAGTACTTC; CDR3: CASSSPDYEQYF
size: NA; J: TRBJ2-1; length: 13; D: TRBD2; V: TRBV3-1/TRBV3-2; DNA: TGTGCCAGCAGGAGGACTAGCGAGAATGAGCAGTTCTTC; CDR3: CASRRTSENEQFF
size: once; J: TRBJ2-1; length: 15; D: TRBD2; V: TRBV7-2; DNA: TGTGCCAGCAGCTCGGTAGGGGTAGCGGGGGGGAGGCAGTTCTTC; CDR3: CASSSVGVAGGRQFF
size: NA; J: TRBJ1-4; length: 13; D: NA; V: TRBV30; DNA: TGTGCCTGGAGTCAGGGTTTGGGGGAAAAACTGTTTTTT; CDR3: CAWSQGLGEKLFF
size: NA; J: TRBJ1-4; length: 15; D: TRBD1; V: TRBV29-1; DNA: TGCAGCGTTGGGGAGCAGGGGGCATATAATGAAAAACTGTTTTTT; CDR3: CSVGEQGAYNEKLFF
size: once; J: TRBJ2-1; length: 14; D: TRBD1; V: TRBV27; DNA: TGTGCCAGCAGTTTCCAGACAGGGGTCGATGAGCAGTTCTTC; CDR3: CASSFQTGVDEQFF
size: NA; J: TRBJ2-5; length: 15; D: NA; V: TRBV29-1; DNA: TGCAGCGGGACAACAGGGAATACTTACCAAGAGACCCAGTACTTC; CDR3: CSGTTGNTYQETQYF
size: NA; J: TRBJ2-2; length: 14; D: NA; V: TRBV7-2; DNA: TGTGCCAGCAGCTTAACCAGGGACACCGGGGAGCTGTTTTTT; CDR3: CASSLTRDTGELFF
size: NA; J: TRBJ2-3; length: 14; D: NA; V: TRBV4-1; DNA: TGCGCCAGCAGCCCTCCGTTCCCTTCAGATACGCAGTATTTT; CDR3: CASSPPFPSDTQYF
size: few; J: TRBJ1-1; length: 14; D: TRBD1; V: TRBV15; DNA: TGTGCCACCAGCCGGACAGGGACGAACACTGAAGCTTTCTTT; CDR3: CATSRTGTNTEAFF
size: NA; J: TRBJ1-2; length: 11; D: NA; V: TRBV2; DNA: TGTGCCAGCAGTTACAGGTTTAGCTACACCTTC; CDR3: CASSYRFSYTF
size: few; J: TRBJ1-1; length: 14; D: NA; V: TRBV7-9; DNA: TGTGCCAGCAGCTTAGGCGGGGAGAACACTGAAGCTTTCTTT; CDR3: CASSLGGENTEAFF
size: NA; J: TRBJ1-3; length: 15; D: NA; V: TRBV19; DNA: TGTGCCAGTACCTCCCCCAGGCAGGGGAGAAACACCATATATTTT; CDR3: CASTSPRQGRNTIYF
size: NA; J: TRBJ2-6; length: 21; D: TRBD2; V: TRBV4-2; DNA: TGTGCCAGCAGCCGAGGGATTATTGGACTAGCGGGAGTAGGTGGGGCCAACGTCCTGACTTTC; CDR3: CASSRGIIGLAGVGGANVLTF
size: once; J: TRBJ1-5; length: 17; D: NA; V: TRBV4-1; DNA: TGCGCCAGCAGCCAAGATCGGTTAGCCTATAGCAATCAGCCCCAGCATTTT; CDR3: CASSQDRLAYSNQPQHF
size: NA; J: TRBJ1-1; length: 15; D: NA; V: TRBV23-1; DNA: TGCGCCAGCAGGGTTAGACAGTTAGGGGACACTGAAGCTTTCTTT; CDR3: CASRVRQLGDTEAFF
size: NA; J: TRBJ2-7; length: 15; D: TRBD2; V: TRBV2; DNA: TGTGCCAGCAGTGAAGCGCACCTAGCGGGCGCCGAGCAGTACTTC; CDR3: CASSEAHLAGAEQYF
size: NA; J: TRBJ1-1; length: 15; D: TRBD1; V: TRBV10-1; DNA: TGCGCCAGCAGCTCCCGCGGACAGGGTAGGGCTGAAGCTTTCTTT; CDR3: CASSSRGQGRAEAFF
size: NA; J: TRBJ2-3; length: 17; D: TRBD2; V: TRBV5-1; DNA: TGCGCCAGCAGCTTAGATACTAGCGGGGGGGCCGTAGATACGCAGTATTTT; CDR3: CASSLDTSGGAVDTQYF